This record covers a single T cell receptor beta chain. Its target is not known. This specimen belongs to a study of T cell repertoires in cytomegalovirus infection. About the study: Public TCR beta signatures indicated both CMV infection and matching HLA type. Study-wide points: Dominant in the ex vivo response were TCR beta clonotypes restricted by HLA-C and specific for CMV. The cumulative frequency of public TCR beta families identified carriers of CMV plus the relevant HLA.

In TCRdb, the reads were re-called with MiXCR into one record per CDR3 protein. The sample has 80,000 to 90,000 distinct CDR3 sequences, around half seen once. The ends lost 2 bases at V and 4 bases at J; junction bases unmatched: 10. This CDR3 contains 16 residues. Germline CDR1 MGHDK, CDR2 SYGVNS. The chain combines TRBV25-1 with TRBJ1-2; 7 positions match TRBD1. Sample: CD8+ T cells from cultured PBMCs, taken from culture after CMV antigen stimulation. The sequence derives from a human donor in good health (CMV status not recorded). Some clones in this sample may be carry-over from other donors' samples. The CDR3 loop is CASSEGGQVGLYGYTF. CDR3 DNA sequence: TGTGCCAGCAGTGAAGGAGGACAGGTGGGCCTCTATGGCTACACCTTC.